This is a list of T cell receptor beta chains from one sample in a study of control samples from healthy donors and cancer patients. Profiled with immunoSEQ multiplex PCR; TCRdb holds only in-frame clones, not every one. Among 350,000 to 450,000 clones listed, around 90% were seen once. Sequenced sample: PBMCs. These receptors were collected from a man aged 35 to 55 with head and neck cancer. The CDR3 runs from the conserved cysteine through the conserved F or W. The D gene is left open where the match is weak. Clone size is stated in some rows and not others, as once, few, many or a class when expanded.

j_call v_call clone_size d_call cdr3_aa cdr3_nt
TRBJ2-7 TRBV7-8 NA NA CASSPFESTYEQYF TGTGCCAGCAGTCCATTCGAGTCTACCTACGAGCAGTACTTC
TRBJ1-1 TRBV12-3/TRBV12-4 once TRBD1 CASRRTGDTEAFF TGTGCCAGCAGAAGGACAGGAGACACTGAAGCTTTCTTT
TRBJ2-5 TRBV11-2 NA NA CASSSIRRGREETQYF TGTGCCAGCAGCTCCATTCGACGGGGGCGTGAAGAGACCCAGTACTTC
TRBJ2-5 TRBV6-2/TRBV6-3 NA NA CASSYPDVQETQYF TGTGCCAGCAGTTACCCGGATGTTCAAGAGACCCAGTACTTC
TRBJ2-2 TRBV29-1 NA TRBD2 CSVETTSGEGNTGELFF TGCAGCGTTGAAACGACTAGCGGGGAAGGCAACACCGGGGAGCTGTTTTTT
TRBJ2-1 TRBV5-1 NA TRBD1 CASSLAGQGAYNEQFF TGCGCCAGCAGCTTGGCCGGACAGGGCGCCTACAATGAGCAGTTCTTC
TRBJ1-1 TRBV28 NA NA CASSDEMNTEAFF TGTGCCAGCAGCGACGAAATGAACACTGAAGCTTTCTTT
TRBJ2-7 TRBV6-6 NA TRBD1 CASSTSGTAHYEQYF TGTGCCAGCAGTACATCCGGGACAGCGCATTACGAGCAGTACTTC
TRBJ2-7 TRBV19 NA TRBD1 CASRATGGKYEQYF TGTGCCAGTAGGGCAACAGGGGGCAAATACGAGCAGTACTTC
TRBJ1-5 TRBV2 once TRBD1 CASMGTGGMPQHF TGTGCCAGCATGGGGACAGGGGGGATGCCCCAGCATTTT
TRBJ2-2 TRBV5-8 NA NA CATARGGSTGELFF TGTGCCACCGCGCGTGGGGGGAGCACCGGGGAGCTGTTTTTT
TRBJ2-7 TRBV11-2 NA NA CASSHSQGEQYF TGTGCCAGCAGTCACTCCCAGGGAGAGCAGTACTTC
TRBJ2-1 TRBV11-2 NA NA CASSPTAQPSYNEQFF TGTGCCAGCAGCCCCACAGCCCAACCCTCCTACAATGAGCAGTTCTTC
TRBJ1-1 TRBV7-2 NA NA CASSTETRRPAFF TGTGCCAGCAGCACTGAGACCCGACGGCCAGCTTTCTTT
TRBJ2-3 TRBV5-1 NA NA CASSFDRLTDTQYF TGCGCCAGCAGCTTCGACAGGCTCACAGATACGCAGTATTTT
TRBJ1-2 TRBV29-1 once NA CSVDQKGGGGSYGYTF TGCAGCGTTGATCAAAAGGGCGGGGGCGGTTCCTATGGCTACACCTTC
TRBJ1-3 TRBV30 NA NA CAWSVLGGSSGNTIYF TGTGCCTGGAGTGTACTGGGCGGTAGCTCTGGAAACACCATATATTTT
TRBJ1-5 TRBV28 NA NA CASSSNYLHSNQPQHF TGTGCCAGCAGTTCAAACTACCTCCATAGCAATCAGCCCCAGCATTTT
TRBJ1-3 TRBV5-5 NA NA CASSITSGNTIYF TGTGCCAGCAGCATAACCTCTGGAAACACCATATATTTT
TRBJ2-5 TRBV4-2 NA TRBD1 CASSQGQGAIETQYF TGTGCCAGCAGCCAAGGCCAGGGGGCTATAGAGACCCAGTACTTC
TRBJ1-5 TRBV13 NA NA CASSLGSNVNSNQPQHF TGTGCCAGCAGCTTAGGGTCGAACGTCAATAGCAATCAGCCCCAGCATTTT
TRBJ1-3 TRBV6-6 once NA CASSYSGTPGNTIYF TGTGCCAGCAGTTATTCCGGGACACCTGGAAACACCATATATTTT
TRBJ2-2 TRBV12-3/TRBV12-4 NA NA CASSLDRVGELFF TGTGCCAGCAGTTTAGACAGGGTCGGGGAGCTGTTTTTT
TRBJ1-5 TRBV19 few TRBD1 CASSDRTGGSQPQHF TGTGCCAGTAGTGACCGGACAGGGGGTTCGCAGCCCCAGCATTTT
TRBJ2-7 TRBV10-2 once NA CASSGQFRYEQYF TGCGCCAGCAGTGGGCAGTTTAGGTACGAGCAGTACTTC
TRBJ2-7 TRBV6-5 NA TRBD1 CASRLRGQAYEQYF TGTGCCAGCAGGTTACGCGGACAGGCCTACGAGCAGTACTTC
TRBJ2-7 TRBV19 NA TRBD1 CASSIGTGSYEQYF TGTGCCAGTAGTATCGGGACAGGCTCCTACGAGCAGTACTTC
TRBJ1-2 TRBV28 NA TRBD1 CASSQQGGYGYTF TGTGCCAGCAGTCAACAGGGGGGCTATGGCTACACCTTC
TRBJ1-4 TRBV5-1 NA NA CASSLTGTGEKLFF TGCGCCAGCAGCTTAACCGGGACGGGTGAAAAACTGTTTTTT
TRBJ2-2 TRBV28 NA NA CASTTPQGAYTGELFF TGTGCCAGCACCACGCCCCAGGGAGCGTACACCGGGGAGCTGTTTTTT
TRBJ1-5 TRBV19 once NA CASSMKGDSNQPQHF TGTGCCAGTAGTATGAAGGGCGATAGCAATCAGCCCCAGCATTTT
TRBJ2-5 TRBV5-6 NA TRBD2 CASSPRSGGETQYF TGTGCCAGCAGCCCTCGTTCGGGGGGTGAGACCCAGTACTTC
TRBJ2-7 TRBV13 NA NA CASSLAVRSYEQYF TGTGCCAGCAGCTTGGCAGTCCGCTCCTACGAGCAGTACTTC
TRBJ1-3 TRBV5-4 NA NA CASSLFGFSGNTIYF TGTGCCAGCAGCTTGTTTGGTTTTTCTGGAAACACCATATATTTT
TRBJ1-1 TRBV4-1 NA NA CASSQDQRGGNTEAFF TGCGCCAGCAGCCAAGATCAACGAGGGGGTAACACTGAAGCTTTCTTT
TRBJ2-7 TRBV7-8 few NA CASSSRGQRSPSYEQYF TGTGCCAGCAGCTCCCGGGGTCAGCGAAGTCCCTCCTACGAGCAGTACTTC
TRBJ2-1 TRBV9 NA NA CASSTTGLGSYNEQFF TGTGCCAGCAGCACCACAGGGTTGGGCTCCTACAATGAGCAGTTCTTC
TRBJ2-2 TRBV19 NA TRBD2 CASSMTGGTNTGELFF TGTGCCAGTAGTATGACGGGGGGTACGAACACCGGGGAGCTGTTTTTT
TRBJ2-7 TRBV7-9 once NA CASSLAGAVYEQYF TGTGCCAGCAGCTTAGCAGGGGCGGTCTACGAGCAGTACTTC
TRBJ2-7 TRBV5-1 NA NA CASSGLGTYEQYF TGCGCCAGCTCCGGCTTAGGGACCTACGAGCAGTACTTC
TRBJ1-6 TRBV21-1 NA NA CASSKVLTGGFFGSPLHF TGTGCCAGCAGCAAAGTTTTGACAGGGGGTTTCTTTGGTTCACCCCTCCACTTT
TRBJ2-6 TRBV10-3 NA NA CAIRRGAGANVLTF TGTGCCATCAGAAGGGGTGCTGGGGCCAACGTCCTGACTTTC